This TCR beta chain was sequenced in a study of OX40 agonist ivuxolimab in advanced cancers. Using immunoSEQ multiplex PCR, the repertoire was profiled, and TCRdb retains in-frame clones only, with some absent. The data hold around 43,000 clones, with around 90% observed a single time. The CDR3 runs to 15 residues. V lost 0 bases, J lost 6 bases, and 6 bases stayed unmatched. From germline, CDR1 is SGHRS and CDR2 YFSETQ. The sample in question was CD4+ or CD8+ T cells sorted from blood, obtained in a trial of the OX40 agonist ivuxolimab. The receptor's source is an adult with an advanced solid tumor such as melanoma, head and neck, liver or kidney cancer. The rearrangement joins TRBV5-1 to TRBJ2-1; 7 nucleotides match TRBD2. CDR3 sequence (DNA): TGCGCCAGCAGCTTGGTCCAGCGGGGACCCAATGAGCAGTTCTTC. This encodes CASSLVQRGPNEQFF.